Presented here are 14 T cell receptor beta chains from one specimen sequenced in a study of blood T cell repertoires in COVID-19. The repertoire was sequenced with immunoSEQ multiplex PCR; TCRdb's copy has only in-frame clones and lacks some. Among tens of thousands of clones listed, approximately 85% were seen once. Sequencing was carried out using peripheral blood. Receptors originate from a man aged 80 or over with acute or convalescent COVID-19.

The chain has TRBV11-2 and TRBJ2-5; the match to TRBD1 covers 7 bases. The V and J ends lost 2 bases and 1 base, in that order; junction bases with no gene match: 1. This CDR3 comprises 14 residues. The germline V gene encodes CDR1 SGHAT and CDR2 FQNNGV. CDR3 sequence reads: CASSLRDSQETQYF. The CDR3 DNA sequence: TGTGCCAGCAGCTTAAGGGACAGCCAAGAGACCCAGTACTTC.

Here the CDR3 reads CASSIGRGLGPIHGYTF. The CDR3 DNA sequence: TGTGCCAGTAGTATAGGCCGGGGATTGGGTCCTATTCATGGCTACACCTTC. The chain joins TRBV19 to TRBJ1-2; D is undetermined. The CDR3 runs to 17 residues. Germline V gene data show CDR1 as LNHDA and CDR2 as SQIVND (reference sequence). The V and J ends lost 1 base and 6 bases respectively, with 21 bases between them.

The CDR3 reads CASSRYKSSTDTQYF. The CDR3, as DNA: TGTGCCAGCAGCCGTTACAAGTCTAGCACAGATACGCAGTATTTT. This chain uses TRBV3-1 (or the pseudogene TRBV3-2) with TRBJ2-3; D not certain. CDR1 is LGHDT, CDR2 YNNKEL, per germline (reference sequence). Trimming left V 4 bases short and J 0 bases short, with 11 bases between. CDR3 size: 15 residues.

The sample holds a few counts of this clone. The chain couples TRBV11-2 to TRBJ2-7; the D is unclear. The CDR3 loop spans 14 amino acids. Germline V CDR1 and CDR2: SGHAT, FQNNGV. The V and J ends lost 0 bases and 5 bases respectively, with 11 bases between them. CDR3 coding DNA: TGTGCCAGCAGCTTAGACAGATCCCGGGACGAGCAGTACTTC. This translates into CASSLDRSRDEQYF.

In this sample, this clone turned up once. V and J are TRBV21-1 and TRBJ2-3; TRBD2 was called by the table and not checked on the DNA. TRBV21-1 is marked as a pseudogene. This CDR3 spans 20 amino acids. The CDR3 region is CASSKMPPGLIAGGSDTQYF. The CDR3 coding sequence is TGTGCCAGCAGCAAAATGCCCCCGGGGTTGATAGCGGGAGGATCAGATACGCAGTATTTT.

The chain employs TRBV7-2 and TRBJ2-5; D is perhaps TRBD1 (5 bases). This CDR3 region has 14 residues. V was pared by 5 bases and J by 2 bases, with 12 bases between. The V gene's germline CDR1 is SGHTA and CDR2 FQGNSA. The CDR3 bases are TGTGCCAGCAGCGAACAGGACATACAAGAGACCCAGTACTTC. Its translation: CASSEQDIQETQYF.

This chain connects TRBV4-1 to TRBJ2-1; 8 nucleotides agree with TRBD2. The ends lost 0 bases at V and 10 bases at J; junction bases unmatched: 11. The CDR3 totals 16 residues. Germline V gene sequence: CDR1 MGHRA, CDR2 YSYEKL. The CDR3 loop reads CASSQDPGGGLEEQFF. CDR3 nucleotide sequence: TGCGCCAGCAGCCAAGATCCCGGGGGGGGCCTAGAGGAGCAGTTCTTC.

The chain couples TRBV24-1 to TRBJ2-6, with 8 bases matching TRBD1. V lost 8 bases, J lost 4 bases, and 9 bases stayed unmatched. The CDR3 runs 16 residues. Germline V gene data show CDR1 as KGHDR and CDR2 as SFDVKD. The CDR3 sequence is CATMGRGLHGANVLTF. The CDR3 DNA sequence: TGTGCCACCATGGGCAGGGGGCTCCACGGGGCCAACGTCCTGACTTTC.

This rearrangement joins TRBV3-1 (or the pseudogene TRBV3-2) to TRBJ2-5; D remains ambiguous. V was pared by 1 base and J by 7 bases, with 7 bases between. Germline loops: CDR1 LGHDT, CDR2 YNNKEL (reference sequence). This CDR3 comprises 12 residues. CDR3 residues: CASSQGPGTQYF. DNA of the CDR3: TGTGCCAGCAGCCAAGGCCCGGGGACCCAGTACTTC.

This chain links TRBV7-6 with TRBJ1-4; possibly TRBD1 for D (5 bases). Trimming shortened V by 0 bases and J by 2 bases, and 13 bases separated the two germline ends. The CDR3 spans 17 residues. Germline V gives CDR1 SGHVS, CDR2 FNYEAQ. CDR3: CASSLAGTGRTNEKLFF. Written as DNA, the CDR3 is TGTGCCAGCAGCTTAGCCGGGACCGGGAGGACTAATGAAAAACTGTTTTTT.

This clone is a singleton in its sample. The V gene is TRBV11-3, the J gene TRBJ2-2, with unresolved D. Germline CDR1 is SGHNT and CDR2 is YENEEA. Trimming left V 5 bases short and J 0 bases short, with 13 bases between. The CDR3 is 16 amino acids. CDR3 nucleotides: TGTGCCAGCAGCCCCAGGCAGGCCGCGAACACCGGGGAGCTGTTTTTT. This encodes CASSPRQAANTGELFF.

The chain employs TRBV19 and TRBJ1-1, with a tentative D call TRBD1 (5 bases). V was shortened by 5 bases and J by 1 base, with 11 bases between the two germline ends. The CDR3 covers 14 residues. Looked up from germline, CDR1 is LNHDA and CDR2 is SQIVND (reference sequence). CDR3 protein: CASSQVTANTEAFF. The CDR3 DNA follows: TGTGCCAGTAGTCAAGTGACAGCGAACACTGAAGCTTTCTTT.

The chain combines TRBV27 with TRBJ2-3, with D hard to call. The length of the CDR3 is 13 residues. Germline values: CDR1 MNHEY, CDR2 SMNVEV (reference sequence). V was trimmed by 5 bases and J by 6 bases, leaving 12 bases between them. The CDR3 region is CASSTTRKDTQYF. The DNA for the CDR3 is TGTGCCAGCAGTACGACGAGGAAGGATACGCAGTATTTT.

There are a few counts of this clone. The V call is TRBV6-1, the J call TRBJ1-1; 12 nucleotides agree with TRBD1. The length of the CDR3 is 17 residues. The J segment lost 6 bases and the V segment lost 3 bases, leaving 11 bases of the junction unmatched. Germline values: CDR1 MNHNS, CDR2 SASEGT. CDR3 nucleotides: TGTGCCAGCAGTGATACCGGGACAGGGGGCGCTGCCCCTGAAGCTTTCTTT. Translated: CASSDTGTGGAAPEAFF.